What follows are 20 T cell receptor beta chains derived from one specimen sequenced in a study of control samples from healthy donors and cancer patients. Only in-frame clones appear in the TCRdb table, and some are missing; sequencing was by immunoSEQ multiplex PCR. The profile shows some 130,000 clones, approximately 92% of them singletons. Specimen: blood. These receptors all come from a man in his late teens or twenties in good health.

The rearrangement uses TRBV11-2 and TRBJ1-5; D is unclear. The V end was cut by 0 bases, the J end by 7 bases, with 13 bases between. This CDR3 comprises 15 residues. Germline CDR1 is SGHAT and CDR2 is FQNNGV. This CDR3 reads CASSLEVNRGQPQHF. Written as DNA, the CDR3 is TGTGCCAGCAGCTTAGAGGTCAACAGAGGCCAGCCCCAGCATTTT.

This rearrangement joins TRBV28 to TRBJ1-2; 8 nucleotides match TRBD1. CDR1 is MDHEN and CDR2 is SYDVKM in the germline V gene. The CDR3 covers 14 residues. J lost 5 bases, V lost 5 bases, and 7 bases had no gene match. CDR3 in DNA: TGTGCCAGCAGTCCGGGACAGGTCAGGTATGGCTACACCTTC. Protein: CASSPGQVRYGYTF.

This clone was seen a single time. The J gene is TRBJ1-5, the V gene TRBV5-1; D is possibly TRBD1 (5 bases). Germline CDR1 reads SGHRS; CDR2 reads YFSETQ. V was cut by 0 bases and J by 3 bases, with 10 bases left in between. The CDR3 loop spans 15 amino acids. CDR3 sequence (DNA): TGCGCCAGCAGCTTGGTTGTGGGGCTCAATCAGCCCCAGCATTTT. Protein product: CASSLVVGLNQPQHF.

This clone was picked up a small number of times. The chain recombines TRBV1 with TRBJ2-1; the D call TRBD2 from the table was never checked on the DNA. TRBV1 corresponds to a pseudogene. CDR3 length equals 17 residues. CDR3 DNA sequence: TGCACCAGCAGCCAGCGGTGGGAGCGGGCCTCCTACAATGAGCAGTTCTTC. Translation: CTSSQRWERASYNEQFF.

This clone came up once. The CDR3 DNA reads TGTGCCAGCAGCCTCCGCGGCCGGGACAGGGTCAACTATGGCTACACCTTC. It encodes CASSLRGRDRVNYGYTF. The rearrangement links TRBV7-9 to TRBJ1-2, with 9 bases lining up with TRBD1. CDR3 length equals 17 residues. Trimming at V came to 5 bases and at J to 2 bases, leaving 12 bases not matched to a gene. The germline V gene has CDR1 SEHNR and CDR2 FQNEAQ (reference sequence).

The rearrangement joins TRBV14 to TRBJ2-7, with 7 bases that match TRBD1. The V gene's germline CDR1 is SGHDN and CDR2 FVKESK. V lost 1 base and J lost 2; bases outside the gene matches: 14. The CDR3 is 18 residues long. Written as DNA, the CDR3 is TGTGCCAGCAGCCAAGTCCTGAGAGGGACAGACTTAACCTACGAGCAGTACTTC. Its protein product is CASSQVLRGTDLTYEQYF. The full variable domain, with the rest looked up from reference TRBV14 and TRBJ2-7, is EAGVTQFPSHSVIEKGQTVTLRCDPISGHDNLYWYRRVMGKEIKFLLHFVKESKQDESGMPNNRFLAERTGGTYSTLKVQPAELEDSGVYFCASSQVLRGTDLTYEQYFGPGTRLTVT.

The genes are TRBV19 and TRBJ1-5; no clear D. The CDR3 loop spans 13 amino acids. Germline V gene lookup returns CDR1 LNHDA and CDR2 SQIVND (reference sequence). V dropped 3 bases and J dropped 7 bases, with 10 bases sitting between them. CDR3 in DNA: TGTGCCAGTAGTATGTTGGTCAGGCAGCCCCAGCATTTT. Translated: CASSMLVRQPQHF.

The V gene is TRBV2, the J gene TRBJ2-2; D is unclear. The CDR3 is 16 amino acids. CDR1 and CDR2 from the germline V gene are SNHLY and FYNNEI. V lost 3 bases, J lost 2 bases, and 13 bases lay in between. The CDR3 is CASSESTWRNTGELFF. As DNA, the CDR3 is TGTGCCAGCAGTGAGTCTACATGGAGAAACACCGGGGAGCTGTTTTTT.

The chain employs TRBV19 and TRBJ1-1, with a tentative D call TRBD1 (5 bases). Germline CDR1 reads LNHDA; CDR2 reads SQIVND (reference sequence). This CDR3 has 15 residues. Trimming left V 4 bases short and J 5 bases short, with 17 bases between. The CDR3 region has the DNA TGTGCCAGTAGTACTGGACACCCCGGGGATACTGAAGCTTTCTTT. Its protein is CASSTGHPGDTEAFF.

In this sample, this clone turned up once. This chain links TRBV11-1 with TRBJ1-4; D remains unclear. V shed 5 bases and J shed 13 bases, with 14 bases lying between them. Germline CDR1 SGHAT, CDR2 FQDESV (reference sequence). This CDR3 comprises 12 residues. DNA of the CDR3: TGTGCCAGCAGCCCCGTGGACGGAATACTGTTTTTT. This sequence encodes CASSPVDGILFF.

V and J are TRBV5-5 and TRBJ2-7, with D perhaps matching TRBD1 (5 bases). Germline CDR1 reads SGHKS; CDR2 reads YYEKEE (reference sequence). This CDR3 is built from 14 residues. The V end was cut by 3 bases, the J end by 2 bases, with 12 bases between. The CDR3 coding sequence is TGTGCCAGCAGCTCCCCGACAGTGACCTACGAGCAGTACTTC. This codes for CASSSPTVTYEQYF.

In its sample, this clone was seen once. Compared with germline, one end of the junction differs, possibly owing to a read error. In DNA, the CDR3 is TGTGCCAGCAGCCCAGACTTCGACTCGCCAACTTTT. Its protein is CASSPDFDSPTF. The chain links TRBV7-9 to TRBJ2-3; no clear D. Germline V CDR1 and CDR2: SEHNR, FQNEAQ (reference sequence). The CDR3 has 12 residues.

V and J are TRBV6-4 and TRBJ2-2; unclear D gene. Germline-derived CDR1 and CDR2 are MRHNA and SNTAGT. The V gene lost 0 bases and the J gene lost 6 bases, with 8 bases spanning the gap. The CDR3 runs 14 residues. CDR3 amino acids: CASSDSAGPGELFF. The CDR3 DNA reads as TGTGCCAGCAGTGACTCAGCTGGGCCCGGGGAGCTGTTTTTT.

V gene TRBV2 combines with J gene TRBJ2-1, with 9 bases that match TRBD1. CDR1 and CDR2 from the germline V gene are SNHLY and FYNNEI. Trimming cost V 6 bases and J 8 bases; bases outside gene matches: 8. There are 14 residues in the CDR3. This CDR3 is CASRVGTGFYEQFF. The DNA of the CDR3 is TGTGCCAGCAGGGTGGGGACAGGGTTTTATGAGCAGTTCTTC.

The chain couples TRBV5-1 to TRBJ2-1; D may be TRBD1 or TRBD2 (5 bases each). Trimming cost V 1 base and J 6 bases, with 11 bases left between them. The CDR3 length is 14 residues. Germline lookup yields CDR1 SGHRS and CDR2 YFSETQ. CDR3 amino acids: CASSLSGGGNEQFF. CDR3 nucleotides: TGCGCCAGCAGCTTGAGTGGGGGTGGCAATGAGCAGTTCTTC.

This chain joins TRBV5-5 and TRBJ2-1, with 9 bases lining up with TRBD1. Germline V gene data show CDR1 as SGHKS and CDR2 as YYEKEE (reference sequence). V shed 5 bases and J 5 bases; nucleotides not matched to a gene: 11. The CDR3 extends over 16 amino acids. The chain's CDR3 is CASSRLWDREHNEQFF. In DNA form, the CDR3 reads TGTGCCAGCAGTCGATTGTGGGACAGGGAACACAATGAGCAGTTCTTC. Complete variable domain (other parts from reference TRBV5-5 and TRBJ2-1): DAGVTQSPTHLIKTRGQQVTLRCSPISGHKSVSWYQQVLGQGPQFIFQYYEKEERGRGNFPDRFSARQFPNYSSELNVNALLLGDSALYLCASSRLWDREHNEQFFGPGTRLTVL.

In its sample, this clone was seen a few times. The CDR3 DNA is TGTGCCAGCAGCCCGCCCCAGGTCCGGGAGACCCAGTACTTC. Protein sequence: CASSPPQVRETQYF. The chain has TRBV3-1 (or the pseudogene TRBV3-2) and TRBJ2-5; D gene ambiguous. V was clipped by 4 bases and J by 5 bases, with 14 bases between them. The CDR3 is 14 amino acids. CDR1 and CDR2 from the germline V gene are LGHDT and YNNKEL (reference sequence).

The chain has TRBV11-2 and TRBJ2-7; D could derive from TRBD1 or TRBD2 (5 bases each). The CDR3 runs to 14 residues. V was clipped by 4 bases and J by 4 bases, with 14 bases between them. Looked up from germline, CDR1 is SGHAT and CDR2 is FQNNGV. The CDR3 DNA is TGTGCCAGCAGCTCCGTATCCGGGACGTACGAGCAGTACTTC. Amino acids: CASSSVSGTYEQYF.

This clone showed up just once. The chain joins TRBV10-3 to TRBJ2-2; D may be TRBD2 (6 bases). V dropped 7 bases and J dropped 4 bases, with 13 bases sitting between them. The CDR3 has 14 residues. Germline CDR1 ENHRY, CDR2 SYGVKD. CDR3 sequence (DNA): TGTGCCATCAATGATCTGGGGGGCACCGGGGAGCTGTTTTTT. It is translated as CAINDLGGTGELFF.

The V gene is TRBV11-2, the J gene TRBJ1-1; D is possibly TRBD1 (6 bases). Germline CDR1 and CDR2: SGHAT and FQNNGV. V shed 0 bases and J shed 8 bases, with 10 bases lying between them. The length of the CDR3 is 13 residues. CDR3 loop: CASSLDLGGEAFF. In DNA, the CDR3 is TGTGCCAGCAGCTTAGATCTAGGGGGGGAAGCTTTCTTT.